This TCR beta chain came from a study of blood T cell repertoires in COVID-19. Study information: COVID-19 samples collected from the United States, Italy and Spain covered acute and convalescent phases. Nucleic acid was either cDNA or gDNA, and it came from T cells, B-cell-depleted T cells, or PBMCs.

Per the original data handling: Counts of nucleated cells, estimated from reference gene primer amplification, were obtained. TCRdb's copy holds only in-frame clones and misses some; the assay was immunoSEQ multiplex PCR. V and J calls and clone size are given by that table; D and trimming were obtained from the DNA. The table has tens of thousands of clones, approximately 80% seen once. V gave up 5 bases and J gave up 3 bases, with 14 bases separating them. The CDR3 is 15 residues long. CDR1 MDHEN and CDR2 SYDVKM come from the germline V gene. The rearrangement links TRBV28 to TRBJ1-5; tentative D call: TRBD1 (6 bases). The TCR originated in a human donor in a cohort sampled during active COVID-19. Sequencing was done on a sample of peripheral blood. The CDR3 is CASSPTGSFNQPQHF. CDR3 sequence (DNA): TGTGCCAGCAGTCCCACAGGGTCCTTCAATCAGCCCCAGCATTTT.